Here is one T cell receptor (beta chain) with its context. This clonotype was seen ten or more times. The target of this receptor is not known. No base-level quality is on record; no much larger clone is a single base apart. Library preparation employed 5' RACE. Sequenced using a NextSeq 500. In the TCR library protocol, a unique molecular identifier was attached to each TCR cDNA molecule so that PCR and sequencing errors could be corrected. As for the original processing: TCR identification, UMI-based error correction and CDR3 extraction were all carried out with Decombinator tools. Expanded TCRs were defined as those above a frequency of 2 per 1,000, corresponding to the top 1% of the tumor frequency distribution. Expanded tumor TCRs were classed as regional if statistically deemed absent (corrected P<0.05) from at least one tumor region, otherwise ubiquitous. Rényi diversity was computed with the R vegan package after subsampling each repertoire 100 times to 5,000 TCRs. CDR3 similarity networks were built from amino acid triplet string-kernel similarity, connecting CDR3s with pairwise similarity above 0.82. TCRdb took the public reads, trimmed them with fastp at Q25, ran MiXCR for clone calling and kept in-frame beta chains. Rows are combined by CDR3 protein, so each entry shows the most common genes and DNA. The V and J calls come from TCRdb's annotation, not from the publication. Within this sample are around 100,000 distinct CDR3 sequences, with around 4.8% of them counted one time only. Together, the top ten hold over 20% of the sample.

Taken with the paper, the label for time point translates to: sample taken at primary tumor resection. Samples were obtained from roughly 72 patients with early-stage, untreated non-small cell lung cancer from the lung TRACERx cohort. Whole RNA extracted from tumor and nontumor lung tissue, or from cryopreserved PBMC samples, was used for TCR sequencing without cell sorting. Only patients for whom sufficient RNA was available from at least two tumor regions were selected for TCR sequencing. Before being selected, tumor and adjacent nontumor lung specimens were reviewed by a lung pathologist. The data stem from a study of spatial heterogeneity in lung cancer (dated by TCRdb to the late 2010s). Regarding the study in general: Beta-chain transcripts were consistently detected in greater numbers than alpha-chain transcripts, which likely reflects a higher abundance of beta-chain transcripts. In tumor regions, TCR transcript counts showed a strong correlation with a T cell transcriptional module score from matched bulk RNA-seq. In the raw uncorrected reads, each unique combination of TCR and UMI appeared more than ten times on average. TCR alpha and beta repertoires were quantitatively compared across multiple tumor regions, matched nontumor lung and blood in non-small cell lung cancer. TCR repertoire features were related to nonsynonymous mutation counts determined by whole-exome sequencing of tumor tissue. At surgery, hundreds of tumor regions, some 61 matched nontumor lung samples and more than 55 PBMC samples were TCR-sequenced for both alpha and beta chains.

V loses 4 bases of germline sequence and J loses 4 bases, and the interval between the two ends is 18 bases. Sequences DFQATT (CDR1) and SNEGSKA (CDR2) are obtained from the germline V gene (reference sequence). The CDR3 has 15 amino acids, counting the end cysteine and phenylalanine. Here the CDR3 DNA is all that survives: 45 bases in frame from base 1. What the work shows at the level of the full study, not this receptor alone: The tumor nonsynonymous mutation count correlated with the number of expanded intratumoral alpha and beta TCRs. TCR-seq coverage of tumor T cells was estimated at only roughly 7.7% for alpha chains and more than 11% for beta chains. The count of ubiquitous expanded TCRs correlated with the count of ubiquitous nonsynonymous mutations, and the count of regional expanded TCRs correlated with the count of regional nonsynonymous mutations. Confirming at a functional level the hypothesis that regional TCRs recognize regional mutations was considered to require additional single-cell paired TCR alpha and beta sequencing.

The TCR comes from a male donor with early-stage non-small cell lung cancer. Sample: lung tumor tissue, taken at surgery. The chain links TRBV20-1 with TRBJ2-3, with the D call perhaps TRBD1 or TRBD2, as 5 bases match in each case. The CDR3 has the sequence CSATKQDGAADTQYF. The nucleotides read TGCAGTGCTACTAAGCAGGACGGGGCTGCAGATACGCAGTATTTT.